The T cell receptor beta chain described here comes from a study of T-cell reconstitution after alpha-beta-depleted transplantation in children. Study observations and caveats: The high TCRbeta diversity at day 60 in some patients came from surviving recipient T cells and thymic progenitors. From newly produced T cells came most of the T-cell counts and diversity one year after transplant.

The TCRbeta library incorporated unique molecular identifiers. MiXCR was run by TCRdb on the PCR reads, yielding one entry per CDR3 protein. The sample includes approximately 500,000 distinct CDR3 sequences, roughly a tenth of them seen just once. J was trimmed by 7 bases and V by 5 bases; bases with no gene match: 11. Germline V gives CDR1 SEHNR, CDR2 FQNEAQ (reference sequence). The CDR3 totals 16 residues. In this sample, this clonotype turned up many times. The antigen is unknown. J is TRBJ2-1 and V is TRBV7-9; 10 bases match TRBD2. The TCR sequence derives from a child aged 2 to 10 with inherited bone marrow failure, due to receive a stem cell transplant. Material: PBMCs, obtained before TCRalphabeta/CD19-depleted stem cell transplant. The CDR3 protein is CASSLTSGRADNEQFF. CDR3 coding DNA: TGTGCCAGCAGCCTAACCAGCGGGAGGGCCGATAATGAGCAGTTCTTC.